This T cell receptor beta chain was captured by sequencing in a study of identical twins. Study results and limitations: Models predicted too little out-of-frame TCR alpha sharing in monozygotic twins.

Trimming cost V 9 bases and J 0 bases, with 11 bases left between them. This CDR3 has 14 amino acids. This clonotype came up many times. Its cognate antigen is unknown. TCRdb re-derived calls from the 5' RACE reads in MiXCR, one entry per CDR3 protein. The sample holds about 390,000 distinct CDR3 sequences, roughly 9% seen once. The sequence derives from a woman aged 45-59 years in good health. Sequenced input: naive T cells sorted from blood. This chain links TRBV12-3 or TRBV12-4 with TRBJ2-2; D is uncertain. This CDR3 is CASSTDSNTGELFF. For the CDR3, the DNA is TGTGCCAGTAGCACAGACTCGAACACCGGGGAGCTGTTTTTT.